Listed here is a single TCR beta chain. Antigen: not known. Every TCR beta cDNA library bore unique molecular identifiers. TCRdb fed the PCR reads into MiXCR, producing one record per CDR3 protein. The sample has roughly 600,000 distinct CDR3 sequences, about 40% seen once. This specimen comes from a study of post-analysis software for immune sequencing data. Study findings and constraints: Patients carried roughly 5 TRBV segments more frequently than controls did, and TRBV5-6, TRBV5-1 and TRBV20-1 were among them.

CDR1 and CDR2 from the germline V gene are SEHNR and FQNEAQ (reference sequence). Losses at the gene ends were 0 bases for V and 3 bases for J; bases not matched to a gene: 6. This CDR3 region has 16 residues. Input material: blood. This clonotype was sampled from a girl aged 5 to 17 with multiple sclerosis. This chain uses TRBV7-9 with TRBJ1-1, with 8 bases that match TRBD1. CDR3 loop: CASSLARTGRDTEAFF. In DNA, the CDR3 is TGTGCCAGCAGCTTAGCGAGGACAGGGCGGGACACTGAAGCTTTCTTT.